This TCR beta chain stems from a study of radiotherapy plus CTLA-4 blockade in lung cancer. Points from the study as a whole: Following radiotherapy plus ipilimumab, tumor-derived TCR clones expanded in the blood.

Receiving focal radiation plus CTLA-4 blockade with ipilimumab were patients who had chemo-refractory metastatic non-small-cell lung cancer. Assay used: immunoSEQ multiplex PCR; TCRdb lists only in-frame clones, some missing. This sample has 95,000 to 150,000 clones, with approximately 90% found just once. The germline gives CDR1 SQVTM, CDR2 ANQGSEA. V lost 3 bases, J lost 4 bases, and 9 bases lay in between. This CDR3 is built from 12 residues. A note on this clone: Its target is unknown.

The V gene is TRBV29-1, the J gene TRBJ2-5; D may be TRBD1 (5 bases). This sequence was found in a human donor with non-small cell lung cancer that progressed on radiotherapy plus ipilimumab. Sequences were derived from peripheral blood, sampled from a patient treated with radiotherapy plus ipilimumab. The CDR3 loop reads CSVEGQVETQYF. As DNA, the CDR3 is TGCAGCGTTGAGGGGCAGGTAGAGACCCAGTACTTC.